What follows are 25 T cell receptor beta chains derived from one specimen sequenced in a study of T cell repertoires in cytomegalovirus infection. TCRdb analysed the reads with MiXCR anew, one entry per CDR3 protein. Of 250,000 to 300,000 distinct CDR3 sequences in the sample, about 26% were seen once. The sequenced sample consisted of PBMCs. The receptors stem from a human donor in good health (CMV status not recorded). Some clones in this sample may be carry-over from other donors' samples.

Concerning this clonotype: A clone one base away is much larger, so this may be a read error. The chain is built from TRBV7-2 and TRBJ2-2, with D hard to call. The CDR3 loop spans 14 amino acids. V was shortened by 5 bases and J by 6 bases, with 13 bases between the two germline ends. Germline V gene lookup returns CDR1 SGHTA and CDR2 FQGNSA. The DNA for the CDR3 is TGTGCCAGCAGCCCCGTGACGTGGGCCGGGGAGCTGTTTTTT. It codes for CASSPVTWAGELFF.

This clonotype was seen a single time. This chain links TRBV5-6 with TRBJ2-2; possible D gene TRBD2, 5 bases. The CDR3 extends over 17 amino acids. V lost 1 base, J lost 2 bases, and 15 bases lay in between. The germline gives CDR1 SGHDT, CDR2 YYEEEE. The CDR3 loop is CASSLYAGGINTGELFF. The DNA for the CDR3 is TGTGCCAGCAGCTTGTATGCAGGAGGAATAAACACCGGGGAGCTGTTTTTT.

The rearrangement joins TRBV10-3 to TRBJ2-7; D perhaps matches TRBD2 (6 bases). The V end lost 0 bases, the J end lost 3 bases, and 9 bases lay between the germline ends. This CDR3 contains 14 residues. Looked up from germline, CDR1 is ENHRY and CDR2 is SYGVKD. CDR3 nucleotide sequence: TGTGCCATCAGTGAGTCGGGGGGAAACTACGAGCAGTACTTC. Its translation: CAISESGGNYEQYF.

This clonotype was observed a single time. The chain carries TRBV30 and TRBJ2-2; D may be TRBD2 (5 bases). The V gene's germline CDR1 is GTSNPN and CDR2 SVGIG (reference sequence). The CDR3 has 15 amino acids. The V end lost 0 bases, the J end lost 3 bases, and 11 bases lay between the germline ends. The CDR3 spells CAWSVLGEDTGELFF. CDR3 sequence (DNA): TGTGCCTGGAGTGTACTAGGAGAGGACACCGGGGAGCTGTTTTTT.

This clonotype was seen many times. V and J are TRBV7-8 and TRBJ2-3, with 8 bases that match TRBD2. CDR1 and CDR2 from the germline V gene are SGHVS and FQNEAQ. This CDR3 comprises 17 residues. The ends lost 5 bases at V and 0 bases at J; junction bases unmatched: 10. The DNA for the CDR3 is TGTGCCAGCAGCGCCCGCCGGGGGGGATCCAGCACAGATACGCAGTATTTT. Its protein is CASSARRGGSSTDTQYF.

This clonotype was detected many times. The chain carries TRBV11-2 and TRBJ1-1, with TRBD1 as a possible D gene (5 bases). Trimming took 0 bases from V and 4 from J, leaving 12 bases between them. The CDR3 has 15 amino acids. Germline CDR1 and CDR2: SGHAT and FQNNGV. CDR3 protein: CASSLDRSGGTEAFF. DNA of the CDR3: TGTGCCAGCAGCTTAGATAGGTCCGGGGGCACTGAAGCTTTCTTT. Full variable domain (remainder filled in from reference TRBV11-2 and TRBJ1-1): EAGVAQSPRYKIIEKRQSVAFWCNPISGHATLYWYQQILGQGPKLLIQFQNNGVVDDSQLPKDRFSAERLKGVDSTLKIQPAKLEDSAVYLCASSLDRSGGTEAFFGQGTRLTVV.

This clonotype came up many times. The J gene is TRBJ1-2, the V gene TRBV11-2; 12 nucleotides match TRBD1. Germline V gene lookup returns CDR1 SGHAT and CDR2 FQNNGV. This CDR3 is 15 amino acids long. J was trimmed by 3 bases and V by 6 bases; bases with no gene match: 5. The CDR3 spells CASSSRDRGHYGYTF. The CDR3 DNA is TGTGCCAGCAGTTCCCGGGACAGGGGGCACTATGGCTACACCTTC. The whole variable domain, filled in from reference TRBV11-2 and TRBJ1-2, reads EAGVAQSPRYKIIEKRQSVAFWCNPISGHATLYWYQQILGQGPKLLIQFQNNGVVDDSQLPKDRFSAERLKGVDSTLKIQPAKLEDSAVYLCASSSRDRGHYGYTFGSGTRLTVV.

This clonotype was detected a few times. This chain joins TRBV28 and TRBJ1-1; D is perhaps TRBD1 (5 bases). From germline, CDR1 is MDHEN and CDR2 SYDVKM. This CDR3 spans 14 amino acids. V shed 4 bases and J shed 5 bases, with 14 bases lying between them. CDR3 DNA sequence: TGTGCCAGCAGTTCGCCGGGAGGGGCGACTGAAGCTTTCTTT. Protein: CASSSPGGATEAFF.

This clonotype has a handful of counts. The V and J genes are TRBV7-6 and TRBJ2-1; D possibly corresponds to TRBD2 (7 bases). The CDR3 runs to 14 residues. The germline V and J ends were trimmed by 1 base and 12 bases, with 16 bases remaining between them. Germline V lookup: CDR1 SGHVS, CDR2 FNYEAQ. CDR3 in amino acids: CASSLEGGFGGQFF. Written as DNA, the CDR3 is TGTGCCAGCAGCTTAGAGGGGGGGTTCGGTGGGCAGTTCTTC.

This clonotype came up many times. This rearrangement joins TRBV7-2 to TRBJ1-1; 9 nucleotides align to TRBD1. The V and J ends lost 5 bases and 5 bases, in that order; junction bases with no gene match: 3. The CDR3 length is 13 residues. Looked up from germline, CDR1 is SGHTA and CDR2 is FQGNSA. The CDR3 DNA reads TGTGCCAGCAGCCCTGGACAGGGGACTGAAGCTTTCTTT. This gives the protein CASSPGQGTEAFF. The whole variable domain, remainder taken from reference TRBV7-2 and TRBJ1-1, is GAGVSQSPSNKVTEKGKDVELRCDPISGHTALYWYRQSLGQGLEFLIYFQGNSAPDKSGLPSDRFSAERTGGSVSTLTIQRTQQEDSAVYLCASSPGQGTEAFFGQGTRLTVV.

The chain's CDR3 is CSGTGGGRDTQYF. CDR3 DNA: TGCAGTGGCACCGGCGGGGGCAGGGATACGCAGTATTTT. V and J are TRBV20-1 and TRBJ2-3; weak D call: TRBD2 (7 bases). Germline loops: CDR1 DFQATT, CDR2 SNEGSKA (reference sequence). There are 13 residues in the CDR3. V gave up 7 bases and J gave up 6 bases, with 17 bases separating them.

The chain is built from TRBV7-2 and TRBJ1-1; TRBD1 is a possible D gene (5 bases). The CDR3 has 14 amino acids. Trimming stripped 5 bases from V and 3 bases from J, with 13 bases between. CDR1 and CDR2 (germline): SGHTA, FQGNSA. CDR3 sequence: CASSQKGRDTEAFF. The CDR3 DNA is TGTGCCAGCAGCCAAAAGGGCAGGGACACTGAAGCTTTCTTT.

This clonotype was detected only a few times. The chain links TRBV7-9 to TRBJ2-1; TRBD2 matches 10 bases. Germline CDR1 is SEHNR and CDR2 is FQNEAQ (reference sequence). V was clipped by 7 bases and J by 5 bases; unmatched bases: 8. The CDR3 spans 15 residues. The CDR3 spells CASTSGGARDNEQFF. In DNA form, the CDR3 reads TGTGCCAGCACCAGCGGGGGGGCCAGGGACAATGAGCAGTTCTTC.

There are many counts of this clonotype. The chain uses TRBV14 and TRBJ2-5; D is ambiguous. V was trimmed by 0 bases and J by 4 bases, leaving 12 bases between them. This CDR3 contains 15 residues. CDR1 and CDR2 (germline): SGHDN, FVKESK. The chain's CDR3 is CASSQDVMNVETQYF. In DNA form, the CDR3 reads TGTGCCAGCAGCCAAGATGTAATGAATGTAGAGACCCAGTACTTC.

The CDR3 here is CSVGLSGGAYNEQFF. CDR3 nucleotides: TGCAGTGTCGGTCTAAGCGGGGGGGCGTACAATGAGCAGTTCTTC. The chain combines TRBV20-1 with TRBJ2-1; 10 nucleotides line up with TRBD2. CDR1 and CDR2 from the germline V gene are DFQATT and SNEGSKA (reference sequence). This CDR3 spans 15 amino acids. Unmatched junction bases numbered 10, after V lost 7 bases and J lost 4 bases.

This clonotype was seen at least ten times. CDR3 sequence (DNA): TGTGCCAGCAGCGGGGCCGGGACCTTGCAAGAGACCCAGTACTTC. It specifies CASSGAGTLQETQYF. The chain employs TRBV7-9 and TRBJ2-5; TRBD1 or TRBD2 may be the D gene (5 bases each). The CDR3 covers 15 residues. The ends were cut back, 5 bases at V and 2 bases at J, with 15 bases in the middle. CDR1 SEHNR and CDR2 FQNEAQ come from the germline V gene (reference sequence).

The chain couples TRBV5-1 to TRBJ1-2; 9 positions match TRBD1. CDR1 is SGHRS, CDR2 YFSETQ, per germline. The CDR3 covers 13 residues. With 4 bases clipped from V and 7 bases from J, the junction kept 5 bases outside the gene matches. CDR3 coding DNA: TGCGCCAGCAGCCGTGACAGGGGGGTTGGCTACACCTTC. As protein: CASSRDRGVGYTF.

This clonotype was observed at least ten times. This chain uses TRBV7-2 with TRBJ1-6; D perhaps matches TRBD1 (6 bases). Per germline, CDR1 SGHTA and CDR2 FQGNSA. The V and J ends lost 6 bases and 10 bases respectively, with 10 bases between them. The CDR3 is made up of 12 amino acids. The CDR3 is CASRGGGSPLHF. CDR3 bases: TGTGCCAGCAGAGGGGGAGGATCACCCCTCCACTTT. Looking up the rest from reference TRBV7-2 and TRBJ1-6 gives the full variable domain: GAGVSQSPSNKVTEKGKDVELRCDPISGHTALYWYRQSLGQGLEFLIYFQGNSAPDKSGLPSDRFSAERTGGSVSTLTIQRTQQEDSAVYLCASRGGGSPLHFGNGTRLTVT.

This clonotype was recorded a few times. In DNA, the CDR3 is TGCGCCAGCAGCCAAGCTCCAGGGGATGAGGGCACAGATACGCAGTATTTT. Amino acids: CASSQAPGDEGTDTQYF. This chain joins TRBV4-1 and TRBJ2-3; possible D gene TRBD1, 6 bases. The germline CDR1 and CDR2 sequences are MGHRA and YSYEKL. The CDR3 is made up of 17 amino acids. V gave up 1 base and J gave up 1 base, with 15 bases separating them.

This clonotype came up a few times. J is TRBJ1-1 and V is TRBV7-9; D gene unclear. The germline gives CDR1 SEHNR, CDR2 FQNEAQ (reference sequence). V gave up 0 bases and J gave up 4 bases, with 9 bases separating them. The CDR3 has 14 amino acids. The CDR3 DNA reads as TGTGCCAGCAGCTTAGCGGCCCCTAGCACTGAAGCTTTCTTT. It encodes CASSLAAPSTEAFF.

This clonotype was seen at least ten times. The chain combines TRBV7-2 with TRBJ2-5; TRBD1 agrees at 7 bases. CDR3 length equals 14 residues. Germline loops: CDR1 SGHTA, CDR2 FQGNSA. J gave up 7 bases and V 1 base, and 6 bases lay outside the gene matches. CDR3 region: CASSLGSGQRTQYF. The CDR3 nucleotides read TGTGCCAGCAGCTTAGGGTCGGGACAGAGGACCCAGTACTTC.

This clonotype was seen a handful of times. The rearrangement joins TRBV7-2 to TRBJ1-1; TRBD1 might be the D (5 bases). Per the germline V gene, CDR1 is SGHTA and CDR2 is FQGNSA. The CDR3 is 14 amino acids. The germline V and J ends were trimmed by 3 bases and 8 bases, with 16 bases remaining between them. CDR3 in DNA: TGTGCCAGCAGCTTTTGGACGGGCCGGGGGGAAGCTTTCTTT. Its protein product is CASSFWTGRGEAFF.

This clonotype was counted between two and nine times. V and J are TRBV6-2 or TRBV6-3 and TRBJ2-1; the D gene is possibly TRBD2 (6 bases). Germline V gene sequence: CDR1 MNHEY, CDR2 SVGEGT. This CDR3 contains 12 residues. Trimming took off 11 bases at V and 9 bases at J, with 17 bases between the two ends. CDR3 residues: CAGRRGAGEQFF. CDR3 sequence (DNA): TGTGCCGGAAGACGGGGAGCGGGTGAGCAGTTCTTC.

The table lists this clonotype with a few counts. The V call is TRBV18, the J call TRBJ2-5; the match to TRBD2 covers 7 bases. Germline CDR1 and CDR2: KGHSH and LQKENI. The CDR3 covers 13 residues. Unmatched junction bases numbered 5, after V lost 6 bases and J lost 4 bases. The CDR3 sequence: CASSSGRSETQYF. CDR3 nucleotides: TGTGCCAGCTCGTCCGGGAGGTCAGAGACCCAGTACTTC.

In nucleotides, the CDR3 is TGCGCCAGCAGCTCTGGGGCCGGGATGAACACTGAAGCTTTCTTT. Translating gives CASSSGAGMNTEAFF. The chain carries TRBV5-1 and TRBJ1-1; maybe TRBD1 (5 bases). This CDR3 has 15 amino acids. CDR1 and CDR2 (germline): SGHRS, YFSETQ. V was clipped by 3 bases and J by 0 bases, with 12 bases between them. The full variable domain, completed using reference TRBV5-1 and TRBJ1-1, is KAGVTQTPRYLIKTRGQQVTLSCSPISGHRSVSWYQQTPGQGLQFLFEYFSETQRNKGNFPGRFSGRQFSNSRSEMNVSTLELGDSALYLCASSSGAGMNTEAFFGQGTRLTVV.